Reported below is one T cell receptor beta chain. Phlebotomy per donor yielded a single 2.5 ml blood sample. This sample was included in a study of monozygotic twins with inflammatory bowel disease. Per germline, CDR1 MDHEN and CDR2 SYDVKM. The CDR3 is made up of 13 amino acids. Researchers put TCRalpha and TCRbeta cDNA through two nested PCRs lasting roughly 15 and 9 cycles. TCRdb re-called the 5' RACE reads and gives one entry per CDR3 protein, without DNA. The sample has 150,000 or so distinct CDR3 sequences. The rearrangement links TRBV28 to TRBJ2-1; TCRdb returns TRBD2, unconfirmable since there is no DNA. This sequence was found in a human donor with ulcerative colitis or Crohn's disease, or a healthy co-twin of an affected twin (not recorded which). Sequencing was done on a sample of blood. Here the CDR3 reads CASTFGPYNEQFF.